The present entry profiles one T cell receptor (beta chain) with its context. The antigen remains unidentified. The repertoire was sequenced with immunoSEQ multiplex PCR; TCRdb's copy has only in-frame clones and lacks some. The data contain about 680,000 clones, 70% to 90% of them singletons. This entry comes from a study of Ad26.COV2.S vaccination and SARS-CoV-2 variants. Points from the study as a whole: The analyses of TCR breadth and depth may have understated the size of total T cell responses.

Treatment indicated: about 20 received Ad26.COV2.S at low or high dose, single or two shots; several received placebo; per-sample allocation not given. Vaccine and placebo recipients were sampled on day 63 after the first injection. Trimming took 5 bases from V and 7 from J; bases not matched to a gene: 12. Germline CDR1 MNHEY, CDR2 SVGEGT. CDR3 length equals 15 residues. The chain employs TRBV6-2 or TRBV6-3 and TRBJ2-7; TRBD1 matches at 9 bases. The sample consisted of peripheral blood, taken in a trial of Ad26.COV2.S vaccine versus placebo. The receptor was isolated from a person between 18 and 59 years old who received the Ad26.COV2.S COVID-19 vaccine or a placebo. DNA for the CDR3: TGTGCCAGCAGTCTTCCTGGGAACAGGGGGCTTGAGCAGTACTTC. Amino acid sequence: CASSLPGNRGLEQYF.